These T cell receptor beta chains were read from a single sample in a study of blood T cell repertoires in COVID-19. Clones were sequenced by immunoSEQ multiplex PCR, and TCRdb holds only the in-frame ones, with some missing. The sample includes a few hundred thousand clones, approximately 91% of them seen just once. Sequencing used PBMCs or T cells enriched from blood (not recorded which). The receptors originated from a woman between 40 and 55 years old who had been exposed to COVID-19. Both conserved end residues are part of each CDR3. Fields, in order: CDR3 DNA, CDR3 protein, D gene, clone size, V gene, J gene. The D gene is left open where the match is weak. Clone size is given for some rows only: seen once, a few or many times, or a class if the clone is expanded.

TGTGCCAGTAGTATAGGGGACAGGGTACAACGTAATCAGCCCCAGCATTTT,CASSIGDRVQRNQPQHF,TRBD1,.,TRBV19,TRBJ1-5
TGTGCCAGCAGCTTAGATATGGGCGGACGGGGGGCCTACGAGCAGTACTTC,CASSLDMGGRGAYEQYF,TRBD2,.,TRBV11-3,TRBJ2-7
TGTGCCAGCAGTTTAGAGGGCCCCAGCTCCTATAATTCACCCCTCCACTTT,CASSLEGPSSYNSPLHF,.,.,TRBV27,TRBJ1-6
TGTGCCACCAGCGCCGCCAGGGGCCTCGGGGGGTCCCAGCATTTT,CATSAARGLGGSQHF,.,.,TRBV15,TRBJ1-5
TGTGCCAGTAGGGCAATAGGGGCCAATCAGCCCCAGCATTTT,CASRAIGANQPQHF,.,.,TRBV19,TRBJ1-5
TGTGCCAGTAGTACCGGGGTGGGGGAGACCCAGTACTTC,CASSTGVGETQYF,.,.,TRBV19,TRBJ2-5
TGTGCCAGCACGGGACAGGTGAACACTGAAGCTTTCTTT,CASTGQVNTEAFF,TRBD1,.,TRBV25-1,TRBJ1-1
TGCAGCGCCCAGGGGGATTTTCGGGAGCAGTACTTC,CSAQGDFREQYF,TRBD1,.,TRBV29-1,TRBJ2-7
TGTGCCAGCAGCTTAGGTCTAGCGGGCTATGGCTACACCTTC,CASSLGLAGYGYTF,.,.,TRBV7-8,TRBJ1-2
TGCGCCAGCAGTCAACCTCCTGAGGCGGGGCCCACGGCTGAAAAACTGTTTTTT,CASSQPPEAGPTAEKLFF,.,.,TRBV23-1,TRBJ1-4
TGCAGTGCCGGGACAGGGTCCGGCTACACCTTC,CSAGTGSGYTF,TRBD1,.,TRBV20-1,TRBJ1-2
TGTGCCAGCAGACCCGGGACTGAGAGATCTAATGAAAAACTGTTTTTT,CASRPGTERSNEKLFF,.,.,TRBV2,TRBJ1-4
TGTGCCAGCAGCTTTGACATAGCTAACTATGGCTACACCTTC,CASSFDIANYGYTF,.,.,TRBV7-9,TRBJ1-2
TGTGCCAGCAGTGAGGCGACAGGGCTGAACACTGAAGCTTTCTTT,CASSEATGLNTEAFF,TRBD1,.,TRBV25-1,TRBJ1-1
TGTGCCAGCAGCCCCGGACAATCGGAGACCCAGTACTTC,CASSPGQSETQYF,.,.,TRBV7-6,TRBJ2-5
TGTGCCAGCTCAAGTTCTAGCGGGGGGCCCGCCTCGTGGTCGAACTTC,CASSSSSGGPASWSNF,TRBD2,.,TRBV18,TRBJ2-7
TGTGCCAGCTCACCGAGACAGGGAAGCAACGGGGAGCTGTTTTTT,CASSPRQGSNGELFF,TRBD1,.,TRBV18,TRBJ2-2
TGTGCCAGCAGCTTGGTTACAGGGGATGAAAAACTGTTTTTT,CASSLVTGDEKLFF,TRBD1,.,TRBV5-5,TRBJ1-4
TGTGCCAGCAGTACCAGGGTAAACACTGAAGCTTTCTTT,CASSTRVNTEAFF,.,once,TRBV12-3/TRBV12-4,TRBJ1-1
TGTGCCAGCAGCTTAACAGGGGAATCCTACAATGAGCAGTTCTTC,CASSLTGESYNEQFF,TRBD1,.,TRBV5-5,TRBJ2-1
TGTGCCAGCAGGGAGGGACCGCAGAACACTGAAGCTTTCTTT,CASREGPQNTEAFF,.,.,TRBV2,TRBJ1-1
TGTGCCAGCAGAGCGACCCGGCCCCCCATATATTTT,CASRATRPPIYF,.,.,TRBV2,TRBJ1-3
TGTGCCAGCAGCTTGCCGGGAGGCACTCACTCTGGAAACACCATATATTTT,CASSLPGGTHSGNTIYF,.,.,TRBV5-4,TRBJ1-3
TGTGCCACCAGCAGAGGGGGGGGACAGGGCAATTCACCCCTCCACTTT,CATSRGGGQGNSPLHF,TRBD1,.,TRBV15,TRBJ1-6
TGTGCCAGCAGTAAAGGGGGTTGGCAGCCCCAGCATTTT,CASSKGGWQPQHF,.,.,TRBV12-3/TRBV12-4,TRBJ1-5
TGTGCCAGCAGCCTCCTGGAGGGGCCCTATAATTCACCCCTCCACTTT,CASSLLEGPYNSPLHF,.,.,TRBV13,TRBJ1-6
TGCGCCAGCAGCCAAGCGGACAGGGTTGAATATGGCTACACCTTC,CASSQADRVEYGYTF,TRBD1,.,TRBV4-1,TRBJ1-2
TGTGCCAGCAGCGCTAGGACAGGGGCTAATGAAAAACTGTTTTTT,CASSARTGANEKLFF,TRBD1,.,TRBV5-7,TRBJ1-4
TGTGCCAGCAGCTTCCGAGCGGGAGGGACCGGGGAGCTGTTTTTT,CASSFRAGGTGELFF,TRBD2,.,TRBV7-2,TRBJ2-2
TGTGCCTGGAGTGGAGGTCAGAAGAACACTGAAGCTTTCTTT,CAWSGGQKNTEAFF,.,.,TRBV30,TRBJ1-1
TGTGCCTTTTCAGGCGTATCTGGAAACACCATATATTTT,CAFSGVSGNTIYF,.,.,TRBV30,TRBJ1-3
TGTGCCAGCAGCTTAGGCAGGGAAGGCGGCTACACCTTC,CASSLGREGGYTF,.,.,TRBV7-2,TRBJ1-2
TGTGCCAGCAGCCAAGCGACTAGCGGGGGGGAAGAGACCCAGTACTTC,CASSQATSGGEETQYF,TRBD2,.,TRBV3-1/TRBV3-2,TRBJ2-5
TGTGCCAGTAGTATGAAGACGGGCTTCCTAGGGGGAAACACTGAAGCTTTCTTT,CASSMKTGFLGGNTEAFF,.,.,TRBV19,TRBJ1-1
TGTGCCAGCAGCCCGACTAGCGAACCGGAGCAGTTCTTC,CASSPTSEPEQFF,TRBD2,.,TRBV7-2,TRBJ2-1
TGTGCCAGCAGCACCGACAGTTTCTATGGCTACACCTTC,CASSTDSFYGYTF,.,.,TRBV7-8,TRBJ1-2
TGTGCCAGCAGACCCGAGGGACAGTTGAACACTGAAGCTTTCTTT,CASRPEGQLNTEAFF,TRBD1,.,TRBV6-4,TRBJ1-1
TGTGCCTGCGGGAGCCGCAATGAGCAGTTCTTC,CACGSRNEQFF,.,few,TRBV30,TRBJ2-1
TGTGCCAGCAGCTTTAAGGGAGGGGGCAATCAGCCCCAGCATTTT,CASSFKGGGNQPQHF,.,.,TRBV7-8,TRBJ1-5
TGTGCCAGCACCCTGGGCACAGGGGGCGCTTGGGCCAAAAACATTCAGTACTTC,CASTLGTGGAWAKNIQYF,TRBD1,.,TRBV11-3,TRBJ2-4
TGCAGCGCAATGGGGGGGCCGGATACGCAGTATTTT,CSAMGGPDTQYF,.,.,TRBV29-1,TRBJ2-3
TGCGCCAGCAGACGGAGTCGCAATTTCGGTGAGCAGTTCTTC,CASRRSRNFGEQFF,.,.,TRBV10-1,TRBJ2-1
TGTGCCAGCAGTTACTATGCAGCGGGGGTGAACGAGCAGTACTTC,CASSYYAAGVNEQYF,TRBD2,.,TRBV6-6,TRBJ2-7
TGTGCCAGTAGCAGGTCCTCCCAGAACACTGAAGCTTTCTTT,CASSRSSQNTEAFF,.,.,TRBV19,TRBJ1-1
TGTGCCACCAGCAGGGATACAGGGCCAAGCTCTGGAAACACCATATATTTT,CATSRDTGPSSGNTIYF,.,.,TRBV15,TRBJ1-3
TGTGCCAGCAGCTCTAAACAGGGGGGGACCACTGAAGCTTTCTTT,CASSSKQGGTTEAFF,TRBD1,.,TRBV5-4,TRBJ1-1
TGTGCCAGCAGTTTAAGGGGGATCTATGGCTACACCTTC,CASSLRGIYGYTF,.,.,TRBV12-3/TRBV12-4,TRBJ1-2
TGTGCCAGCAGCGGGACAACAATAGGGGAGACCCAGTACTTC,CASSGTTIGETQYF,.,.,TRBV25-1,TRBJ2-5
TGCGCCAGCAGTGCCGGGCTCGGGGGCAATCAGCCCCAGCATTTT,CASSAGLGGNQPQHF,.,.,TRBV10-2,TRBJ1-5
TGTGCCAGCAGCTTAGTAGAGGGCAGCAGTAACTATGGCTACACCTTC,CASSLVEGSSNYGYTF,.,.,TRBV7-9,TRBJ1-2
TGTGCCAGCAGTTCACAGGGAGAGGCTGAAAAACTGTTTTTT,CASSSQGEAEKLFF,.,.,TRBV6-5,TRBJ1-4
TGCGCCAGCAGCCTCTCTAATGAAAAACTGTTTTTT,CASSLSNEKLFF,.,few,TRBV5-1,TRBJ1-4